Listed here are 8 T cell receptor beta chains from one sample, sequenced in a study of human T cells and chemical hapten exposure. TCRdb used MiXCR to reprocess the RACE reads, holding one entry per CDR3 protein. Of under 75,000 distinct CDR3 sequences in the sample, over 6.5% were seen once. Time point defined: patch test 2, 6 weeks after DPC sensitization. Regarding treatment: therapeutic diphenylcyclopropenone sensitization with weekly scalp DPC. The sample consisted of whole blood, taken in connection with sensitization to the hapten diphenylcyclopropenone (DPC). The receptors derive from a woman aged 45-59 years with alopecia areata. Some clones in this sample may be carry-over from other donors' samples.

In this sample, this clonotype turned up a few times. This chain connects TRBV20-1 to TRBJ2-5; D ambiguous. This CDR3 has 14 amino acids. Trimming pared 6 bases from V and 5 bases from J, leaving 19 bases between. Looked up from germline, CDR1 is DFQATT and CDR2 is SNEGSKA (reference sequence). CDR3 DNA: TGCAGTGCGAGTCCAGTAAGTGGCCTGGAGACCCAGTACTTC. It specifies CSASPVSGLETQYF.

This clonotype has a handful of counts. This chain links TRBV4-1 with TRBJ2-1; 10 nucleotides match TRBD2. Germline V lookup: CDR1 MGHRA, CDR2 YSYEKL. V shed 5 bases, J shed 6 bases, and the junction held 7 bases outside the gene matches. This CDR3 contains 15 residues. CDR3 residues: CASSYSGRTANEQFF. CDR3 DNA: TGCGCCAGCAGCTATAGCGGGAGGACAGCCAATGAGCAGTTCTTC.

This clonotype has a count of ten or more. The chain's CDR3 is CASSPGGIQYF. CDR3 DNA sequence: TGTGCCAGCAGCCCCGGGGGCATTCAGTACTTC. The V call is TRBV12-3 or TRBV12-4, the J call TRBJ2-4, with D perhaps TRBD2 (6 bases). V was shortened by 6 bases and J by 9 bases, with 9 bases between the two germline ends. The CDR3 is made up of 11 amino acids.

This clonotype was counted between two and nine times. This chain connects TRBV29-1 to TRBJ2-5; D not resolved. CDR1 SQVTM and CDR2 ANQGSEA come from the germline V gene. With 3 bases removed from V and 5 bases from J, the gap between germline ends came to 7 bases. The CDR3 extends over 11 amino acids. The CDR3 coding sequence is TGCAGCGTTGAGGACGTCGAGACCCAGTACTTC. Its protein product is CSVEDVETQYF.

The rearrangement uses TRBV3-1 and TRBJ2-5, with D possibly TRBD2 on 6 matching bases. The V end was cut by 3 bases, the J end by 2 bases, with 13 bases between. CDR1 and CDR2 (germline): LGHDT, YNNKEL (reference sequence). The CDR3 length is 15 residues. CDR3 DNA sequence: TGTGCCAGCAGCCATCTCTCGACTAGTCAAGAGACCCAGTACTTC. Encoded protein: CASSHLSTSQETQYF.

This clonotype has only a few counts. The rearrangement links TRBV6-5 to TRBJ1-1, with D possibly being TRBD1 (6 bases). This CDR3 has 15 residues. Germline V gene lookup returns CDR1 MNHEY and CDR2 SVGAGI. V lost 4 bases and J 0 bases, leaving 12 bases between the germline ends. DNA for the CDR3: TGTGCCAGCAGTTTACCGGGACACATGAACACTGAAGCTTTCTTT. This translates into CASSLPGHMNTEAFF.

This clonotype was seen more than once but under ten times. This chain links TRBV2 with TRBJ1-1; D gene uncertain. Germline CDR1 and CDR2: SNHLY and FYNNEI. V lost 5 bases and J lost 7, with 11 bases in between. The length of the CDR3 is 12 residues. CDR3 sequence reads: CASSTDVNEAFF. The DNA for the CDR3 is TGTGCCAGCAGTACGGACGTAAATGAAGCTTTCTTT.

This sequence joins TRBV19 and TRBJ2-3; perhaps TRBD2 as D (6 bases). CDR1 is LNHDA, CDR2 SQIVND, per germline (reference sequence). There are 14 residues in the CDR3. Deletions cut 5 bases from V and 0 bases from J, with 9 bases between. The chain's CDR3 is CASSAGPSTDTQYF. The CDR3 nucleotides are TGTGCCAGTAGTGCGGGACCTAGCACAGATACGCAGTATTTT.